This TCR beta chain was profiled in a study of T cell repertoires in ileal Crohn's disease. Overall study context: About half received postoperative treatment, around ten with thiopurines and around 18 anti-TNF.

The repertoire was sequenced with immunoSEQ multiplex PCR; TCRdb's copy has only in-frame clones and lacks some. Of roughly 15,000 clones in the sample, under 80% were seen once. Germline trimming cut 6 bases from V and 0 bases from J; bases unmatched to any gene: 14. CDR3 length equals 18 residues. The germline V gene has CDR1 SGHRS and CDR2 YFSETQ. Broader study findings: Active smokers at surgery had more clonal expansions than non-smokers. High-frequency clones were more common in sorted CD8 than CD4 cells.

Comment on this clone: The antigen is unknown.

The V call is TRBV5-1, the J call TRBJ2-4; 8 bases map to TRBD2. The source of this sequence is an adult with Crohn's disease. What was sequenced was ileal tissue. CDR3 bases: TGCGCCAGCAAGCCTTCCAGCGGGGGCTTCGTAGCCAAAAACATTCAGTACTTC. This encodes CASKPSSGGFVAKNIQYF.